These T cell receptor beta chains were read from a single sample in a study of T cell responses to AZD1222 COVID-19 vaccine. Using immunoSEQ multiplex PCR, the repertoire was profiled, and TCRdb retains in-frame clones only, with some absent. The data hold 120,000 or so clones, with around 86% observed a single time. The specimen was peripheral blood, collected on day 0 of AZD1222 vaccination. Receptors were obtained from an adult in good health. Both conserved end residues are part of each CDR3. The D gene is left open where the match is weak. Size is omitted from some rows. Given values are once, few, many or a class for expanded clones.

cdr3_nt: TGTGCCAGCATCTCGGGAAGGGACGGTAACAATCAGCCCCAGCATTTT
cdr3_aa: CASISGRDGNNQPQHF
d_call: NA
j_call: TRBJ1-5
clone_size: NA
v_call: TRBV25-1

cdr3_nt: TGTGCCAGCTCACCGCAGGGGACTAATGAAAAACTGTTTTTT
cdr3_aa: CASSPQGTNEKLFF
d_call: NA
j_call: TRBJ1-4
clone_size: once
v_call: TRBV18

cdr3_nt: TGTGCCAGCAGTGGGGGGAGCCGGGACGGCTACGAGCAGTACTTC
cdr3_aa: CASSGGSRDGYEQYF
d_call: NA
j_call: TRBJ2-7
clone_size: few
v_call: TRBV6-2/TRBV6-3

cdr3_nt: TGTGCCAGCAGTGACGGCCGGGACAGGGGTGGGGAGCAGTTCTTC
cdr3_aa: CASSDGRDRGGEQFF
d_call: TRBD1
j_call: TRBJ2-1
clone_size: once
v_call: TRBV6-1

cdr3_nt: TGTGCCAGCAGCCTCGGACAGGGGGGAAGTGATGAGCAGTTCTTC
cdr3_aa: CASSLGQGGSDEQFF
d_call: TRBD1
j_call: TRBJ2-1
clone_size: NA
v_call: TRBV6-2/TRBV6-3

cdr3_nt: TGTGCCAGCAGCACGGGACGCCCGTCCTACGAGCAGTACTTC
cdr3_aa: CASSTGRPSYEQYF
d_call: NA
j_call: TRBJ2-7
clone_size: NA
v_call: TRBV6-6

cdr3_nt: TGCGCCAGCAGCCAATTTCCCGGGACTGCGAACACTGAAGCTTTCTTT
cdr3_aa: CASSQFPGTANTEAFF
d_call: NA
j_call: TRBJ1-1
clone_size: NA
v_call: TRBV4-3

cdr3_nt: TGTGCCACATGGGTACTTCAAGGGACTAAGGGCAATCAGCCCCAGCATTTT
cdr3_aa: CATWVLQGTKGNQPQHF
d_call: NA
j_call: TRBJ1-5
clone_size: NA
v_call: TRBV10-3

cdr3_nt: TGTGCCAGTAGTATTGGGTTCGGGGGGCACACTGAAGCTTTCTTT
cdr3_aa: CASSIGFGGHTEAFF
d_call: NA
j_call: TRBJ1-1
clone_size: NA
v_call: TRBV19

cdr3_nt: TGTGCCAGCAGTTACGGTGCAGCCCCCGGGGAGCTGTTTTTT
cdr3_aa: CASSYGAAPGELFF
d_call: NA
j_call: TRBJ2-2
clone_size: once
v_call: TRBV6-2/TRBV6-3

cdr3_nt: TGTGCCAGCAGCTTATGGGGCGGCGGGGGGGCCCTGAGCACAGATACGCAGTATTTT
cdr3_aa: CASSLWGGGGALSTDTQYF
d_call: TRBD2
j_call: TRBJ2-3
clone_size: NA
v_call: TRBV7-2

cdr3_nt: TGTGCCAGCAGCGCGTCGGGGGCTCAAAACGAGCAGTACTTC
cdr3_aa: CASSASGAQNEQYF
d_call: NA
j_call: TRBJ2-7
clone_size: NA
v_call: TRBV9

cdr3_nt: TGTGCCAGTAGGGGAGCGGGGGGGCCCGATACGCAGTATTTT
cdr3_aa: CASRGAGGPDTQYF
d_call: TRBD2
j_call: TRBJ2-3
clone_size: NA
v_call: TRBV19

cdr3_nt: TGTGCTAGTGGTTTGGCTCAGGGGGCTGCTCTTCCGACCGGGGAGCTGTTTTTT
cdr3_aa: CASGLAQGAALPTGELFF
d_call: TRBD1
j_call: TRBJ2-2
clone_size: NA
v_call: TRBV12-5

cdr3_nt: TGTGCCAGCAACCCCGGTGGGTACGAGCAGTACTTC
cdr3_aa: CASNPGGYEQYF
d_call: NA
j_call: TRBJ2-7
clone_size: NA
v_call: TRBV12-3/TRBV12-4

cdr3_nt: TGTGCCAGCACCCTGAACGGACAGGTCGGCTACACCTTC
cdr3_aa: CASTLNGQVGYTF
d_call: TRBD1
j_call: TRBJ1-2
clone_size: NA
v_call: TRBV7-9

cdr3_nt: TGTGCCAGCAGCCCGGGTGCTATGAACACTGAAGCTTTCTTT
cdr3_aa: CASSPGAMNTEAFF
d_call: NA
j_call: TRBJ1-1
clone_size: NA
v_call: TRBV7-2

cdr3_nt: TGTGCCAGCAGCTTAAGCGGCGACAGCTCTTATGGCTACACCTTC
cdr3_aa: CASSLSGDSSYGYTF
d_call: NA
j_call: TRBJ1-2
clone_size: once
v_call: TRBV7-9